This T cell receptor beta chain is from a study of shared clonotypes between healthy human individuals. Study background: Per donor, three plates held CD4 naive cells, three held CD4 memory, two held CD8 naive and one held CD8 memory. The study, taken as a whole, reports: The donor pool, a small one, limited the genetic and exposure-history diversity represented.

The CDR3 has 14 residues. Germline V lookup: CDR1 SQVTM, CDR2 ANQGSEA. V was pared by 3 bases and J by 0 bases, with 3 bases of the junction left unmatched. This was a deep-level run. Profiling relied on immunoSEQ multiplex PCR, and the TCRdb table lists in-frame clones only, not all of them. The sample has approximately 1,500,000 clones, around 95% seen once. Both subsets, CD45RA+ naive and CD45RA-negative memory, were split from the CD4+ cells. Of note for this clone: Its antigen is still unknown.

The material sequenced was naive CD4+ T cells sorted from blood. Subset: CD45RA+ positively selected. This rearrangement joins TRBV29-1 to TRBJ1-1; 8 nucleotides align to TRBD1. This receptor was taken from a man aged 25-40 years in good health. This chain's CDR3 is CSVDRTGMNTEAFF. As DNA, the CDR3 is TGCAGCGTTGATAGGACAGGGATGAACACTGAAGCTTTCTTT.